This TCR beta chain was obtained from a study of blood T cell repertoires in COVID-19. Study-level information: From T cells, B-cell-depleted T cells, or PBMCs came the material, which was cDNA or gDNA.

In the original workflow: Reference gene primer amplification yielded estimated nucleated cell counts. Clones were sequenced by immunoSEQ multiplex PCR, and TCRdb holds only the in-frame ones, with some missing. V and J calls and clone size are copied from that table; D and trimming were computed from the DNA. The sample shows over 350,000 clones, approximately 90% of them seen only once. From germline, CDR1 is KGHSH and CDR2 LQKENI. V lost 0 bases, J lost 6 bases, and 3 bases stayed unmatched. The CDR3 sequence is 16 residues long. Sequencing used peripheral blood. The chain joins TRBV18 to TRBJ2-7, with 15 bases matching TRBD2. The TCR sequence derives from a woman under 40 with active or convalescent COVID-19. In nucleotides, the CDR3 is TGTGCCAGCTCACCACCGGGACTAGCGGGAGGCATCGAGCAGTACTTC. As protein: CASSPPGLAGGIEQYF.